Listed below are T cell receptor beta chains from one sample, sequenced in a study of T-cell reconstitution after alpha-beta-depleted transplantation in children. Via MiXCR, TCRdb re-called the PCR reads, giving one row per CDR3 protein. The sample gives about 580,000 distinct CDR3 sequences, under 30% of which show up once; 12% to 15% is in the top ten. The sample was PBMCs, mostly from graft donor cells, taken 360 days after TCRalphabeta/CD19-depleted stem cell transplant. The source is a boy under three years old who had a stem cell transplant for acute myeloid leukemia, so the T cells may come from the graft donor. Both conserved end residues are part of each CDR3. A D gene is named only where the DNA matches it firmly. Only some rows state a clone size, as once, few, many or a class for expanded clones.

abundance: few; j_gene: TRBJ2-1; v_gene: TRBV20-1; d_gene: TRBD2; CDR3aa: CSAQKLRTSGGIEQFF; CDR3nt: TGCAGTGCCCAAAAGTTACGGACTAGCGGGGGGATTGAGCAGTTCTTC
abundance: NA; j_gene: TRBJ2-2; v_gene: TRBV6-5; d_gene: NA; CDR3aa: CASSYGGVPNTGELFF; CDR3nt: TGTGCCAGCAGTTACGGTGGGGTCCCGAACACCGGGGAGCTGTTTTTT
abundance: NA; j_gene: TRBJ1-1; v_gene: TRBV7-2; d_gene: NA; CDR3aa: CASSLAGGVDKPKAFF; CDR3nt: TGTGCCAGCAGCTTAGCGGGCGGGGTGGACAAACCAAAAGCTTTCTTT
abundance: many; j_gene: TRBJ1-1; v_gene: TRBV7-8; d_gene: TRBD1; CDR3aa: CASSLSQGWGTEAFF; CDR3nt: TGTGCCAGCAGCTTATCACAGGGGTGGGGGACTGAAGCTTTCTTT
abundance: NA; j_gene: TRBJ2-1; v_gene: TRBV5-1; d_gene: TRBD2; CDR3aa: CASSSRGEGFYNEQFF; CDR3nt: TGCGCCAGCAGTTCCCGCGGGGAGGGTTTCTACAATGAGCAGTTCTTC
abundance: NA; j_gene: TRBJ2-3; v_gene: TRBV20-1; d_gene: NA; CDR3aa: CSARDSRDTIPTDTQYF; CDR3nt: TGCAGTGCTAGAGATTCCCGGGACACTATACCCACAGATACGCAGTATTTT
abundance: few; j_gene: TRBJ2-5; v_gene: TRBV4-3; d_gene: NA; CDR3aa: CASSQVQGRLETQYF; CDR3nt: TGCGCCAGCAGCCAAGTCCAGGGGCGGTTAGAGACCCAGTACTTC
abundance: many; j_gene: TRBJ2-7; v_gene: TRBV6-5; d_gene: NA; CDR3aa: CASSGGGQAYEQYF; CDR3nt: TGTGCCAGCAGCGGGGGCGGACAGGCCTACGAGCAGTACTTC
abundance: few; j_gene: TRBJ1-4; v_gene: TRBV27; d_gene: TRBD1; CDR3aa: CASSFQGEGEKLFF; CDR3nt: TGTGCCAGCAGTTTCCAGGGGGAGGGTGAAAAACTGTTTTTT
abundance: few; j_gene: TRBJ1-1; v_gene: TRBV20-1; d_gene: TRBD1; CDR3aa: CSVSPFMTGQSSMNTEAFF; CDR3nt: TGCAGTGTCTCTCCCTTTATGACGGGACAGAGCTCCATGAACACTGAAGCTTTCTTT
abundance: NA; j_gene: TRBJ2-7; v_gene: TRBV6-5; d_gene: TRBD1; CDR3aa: CASSYGQGTYEQYF; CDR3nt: TGTGCCAGCAGTTACGGACAGGGTACCTACGAGCAGTACTTC
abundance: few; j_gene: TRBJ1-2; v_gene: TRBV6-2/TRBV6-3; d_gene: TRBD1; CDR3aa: CASSSPAGQGNYGYTF; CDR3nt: TGTGCCAGCAGTTCCCCAGCCGGACAGGGGAACTATGGCTACACCTTC
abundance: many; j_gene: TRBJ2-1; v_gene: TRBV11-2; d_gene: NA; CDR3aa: CASSLDPGVYNEQFF; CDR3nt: TGTGCCAGCAGCTTAGACCCCGGAGTATACAATGAGCAGTTCTTC
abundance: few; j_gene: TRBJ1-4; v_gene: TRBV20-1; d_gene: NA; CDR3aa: CSGQLATNEKLFF; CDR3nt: TGCAGTGGCCAACTGGCAACTAATGAAAAACTGTTTTTT
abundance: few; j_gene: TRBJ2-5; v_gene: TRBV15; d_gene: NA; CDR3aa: CATSSEQETQYF; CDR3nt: TGTGCCACCAGCAGTGAACAAGAGACCCAGTACTTC
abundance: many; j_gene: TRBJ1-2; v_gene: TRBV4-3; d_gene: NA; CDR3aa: CASSQDIGEANYGYTF; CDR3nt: TGCGCCAGCAGCCAAGATATAGGGGAAGCTAACTATGGCTACACCTTC
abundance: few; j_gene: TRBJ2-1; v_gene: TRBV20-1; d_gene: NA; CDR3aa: CSARKGTSYNEQFF; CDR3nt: TGCAGTGCTAGAAAGGGGACATCTTATAATGAGCAGTTCTTC
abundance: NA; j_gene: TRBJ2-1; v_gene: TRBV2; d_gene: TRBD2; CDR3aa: CASSGLALYNEQFF; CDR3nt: TGTGCCAGCAGCGGACTAGCGCTGTACAATGAGCAGTTCTTC
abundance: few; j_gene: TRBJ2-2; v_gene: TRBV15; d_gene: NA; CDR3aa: CATSREIGRGTGELFF; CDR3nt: TGTGCCACCAGCAGAGAAATAGGGCGGGGAACCGGGGAGCTGTTTTTT
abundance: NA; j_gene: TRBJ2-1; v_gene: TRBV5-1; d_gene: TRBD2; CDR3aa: CASSFAGGPRRNEQFF; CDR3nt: TGCGCCAGCAGCTTCGCGGGGGGGCCAAGGAGGAATGAGCAGTTCTTC
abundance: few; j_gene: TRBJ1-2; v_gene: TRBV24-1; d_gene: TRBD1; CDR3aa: CATSGDRAYGYTF; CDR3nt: TGTGCCACCAGTGGGGACAGAGCCTATGGCTACACCTTC
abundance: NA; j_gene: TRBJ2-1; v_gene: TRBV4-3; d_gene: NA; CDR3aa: CASSRGGAYNERFF; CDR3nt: TGCGCCAGCAGCCGTGGTGGGGCCTACAATGAGCGGTTCTTC
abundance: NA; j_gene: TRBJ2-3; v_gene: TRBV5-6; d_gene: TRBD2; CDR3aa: CASSFLSGGQDTQYF; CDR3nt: TGTGCCAGCAGCTTCCTCAGCGGGGGTCAAGATACGCAGTATTTT
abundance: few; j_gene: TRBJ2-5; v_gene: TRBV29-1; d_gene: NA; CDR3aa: CSVVYYQETQYF; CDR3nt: TGCAGCGTTGTTTACTACCAAGAGACCCAGTACTTC
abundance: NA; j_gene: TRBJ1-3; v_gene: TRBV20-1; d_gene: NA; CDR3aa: CSARDRDGTIYF; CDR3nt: TGCAGTGCTAGAGATCGGGACGGCACCATATATTTT
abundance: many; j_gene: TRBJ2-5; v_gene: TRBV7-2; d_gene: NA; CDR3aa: CASSLNRRSETQYF; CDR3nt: TGTGCCAGCAGCTTGAATCGACGATCGGAGACCCAGTACTTC
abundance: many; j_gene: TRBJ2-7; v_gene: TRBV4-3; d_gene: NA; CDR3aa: CASSQGQSHSYEQYF; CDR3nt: TGCGCCAGCAGCCAAGGACAGAGCCACTCCTACGAGCAGTACTTC
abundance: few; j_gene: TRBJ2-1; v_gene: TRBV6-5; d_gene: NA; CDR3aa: CASSYSRGWGYNGQFF; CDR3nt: TGTGCCAGCAGTTACTCCAGGGGATGGGGCTACAATGGGCAGTTCTTC
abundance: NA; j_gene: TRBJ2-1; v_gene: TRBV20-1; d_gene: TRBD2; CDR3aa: CSARDTSAGVPNEQFF; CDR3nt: TGCAGTGCTAGAGATACGTCAGCGGGGGTTCCCAATGAGCAGTTCTTC
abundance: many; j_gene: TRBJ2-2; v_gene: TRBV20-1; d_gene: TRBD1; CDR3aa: CSAVDRGQAFTGELFF; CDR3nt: TGCAGTGCCGTAGACCGGGGACAGGCCTTCACCGGGGAGCTGTTTTTT
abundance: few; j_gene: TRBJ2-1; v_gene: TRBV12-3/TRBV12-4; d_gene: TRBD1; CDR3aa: CASLRTGDNEQFF; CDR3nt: TGTGCCAGCCTCCGAACAGGGGACAATGAGCAGTTCTTC
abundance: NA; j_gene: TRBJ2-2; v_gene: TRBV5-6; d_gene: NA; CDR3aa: CASSLANGWELFF; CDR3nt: TGTGCCAGCAGCTTGGCAAACGGTTGGGAGCTGTTTTTT
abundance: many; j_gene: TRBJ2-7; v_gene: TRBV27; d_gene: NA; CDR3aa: CASSLGGTKQYF; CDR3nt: TGTGCCAGCAGTTTAGGAGGTACGAAGCAGTACTTC
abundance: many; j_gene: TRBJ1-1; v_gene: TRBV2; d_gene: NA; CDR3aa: CASSEGVGLTEAFF; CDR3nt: TGTGCCAGCAGCGAAGGGGTGGGACTCACTGAAGCTTTCTTT